The 23 T cell receptor beta chains reported below all come from one sample, sequenced in a study of cytomegalovirus exposure and HLA in healthy donors. The PCR had 60 Vbeta and 13 Jbeta primers. Using immunoSEQ multiplex PCR, the repertoire was profiled, and TCRdb retains in-frame clones only, with some absent. The sample yields some 120,000 clones, about 10% seen once. Sequencing was done on a sample of PBMCs. These receptors were obtained from a woman under 30 in good health and CMV-seropositive.

This chain uses TRBV7-3 with TRBJ1-1; 11 bases fit TRBD1. Germline CDR1 is SGHTA and CDR2 is FQGTGA. With V trimmed by 7 bases and J by 5 bases, 9 bases remained unmatched. The CDR3 sequence is 15 residues long. The CDR3 reads CASKPTGTGGTEAFF. CDR3 nucleotide sequence: TGTGCCAGCAAACCAACCGGGACAGGGGGGACTGAAGCTTTCTTT.

This clone was detected only a few times. The chain is built from TRBV5-4 and TRBJ1-2; 9 bases are a match to TRBD1. J gave up 2 bases and V 5 bases, and 7 bases lay outside the gene matches. This CDR3 region has 15 residues. Germline lookup yields CDR1 SGHNT and CDR2 YYREEE (reference sequence). The CDR3 nucleotides are TGTGCCAGCAGGGTGACAGGGGGATCAAACTATGGCTACACCTTC. It specifies CASRVTGGSNYGYTF.

The sample holds a few counts of this clone. The chain carries TRBV9 and TRBJ2-7; the match to TRBD2 covers 9 bases. Germline lookup yields CDR1 SGDLS and CDR2 YYNGEE. CDR3 length: 14 amino acids. V shed 4 bases, J shed 3 bases, and the junction held 5 bases outside the gene matches. The CDR3 is CASSPGLAIYEQYF. The CDR3 DNA reads as TGTGCCAGCAGCCCGGGACTAGCCATCTACGAGCAGTACTTC.

The table lists this clone with a few counts. The V call is TRBV28, the J call TRBJ2-3, with TRBD1 identical over 7 bases. V trimming: 4 bases; J trimming: 2 bases; junction bases outside the gene matches: 6. Germline CDR1 MDHEN, CDR2 SYDVKM. This CDR3 is built from 15 residues. CDR3 in DNA: TGTGCCAGCAGTTCCCGGACAGGCCCCACAGATACGCAGTATTTT. It translates to CASSSRTGPTDTQYF. Variable domain in full (rest from reference TRBV28 and TRBJ2-3): DVKVTQSSRYLVKRTGEKVFLECVQDMDHENMFWYRQDPGLGLRLIYFSYDVKMKEKGDIPEGYSVSREKKERFSLILESASTNQTSMYLCASSSRTGPTDTQYFGPGTRLTVL.

The rearrangement links TRBV2 to TRBJ2-1, with 7 bases matching TRBD2. The CDR3 has 15 amino acids. Per germline, CDR1 SNHLY and CDR2 FYNNEI. V trimming: 2 bases; J trimming: 7 bases; junction bases outside the gene matches: 8. CDR3 DNA: TGTGCCAGCAGTGAATGGACTAGTTCTCCGAATGAGCAGTTCTTC. It is translated as CASSEWTSSPNEQFF.

This chain connects TRBV19 to TRBJ2-3; TRBD2 matches 7 bases. The CDR3 loop spans 16 amino acids. The V segment lost 9 bases and the J segment 6 bases; nucleotides outside the gene matches: 18. CDR1 is LNHDA, CDR2 SQIVND, per germline (reference sequence). CDR3 protein: CARGAILAGVTDTQYF. In DNA, the CDR3 is TGTGCCAGAGGGGCCATTTTGGCGGGAGTTACGGATACGCAGTATTTT.

This clone was detected a few times. The chain carries TRBV7-9 and TRBJ2-5; D may be TRBD2 (6 bases). V was clipped by 8 bases and J by 7 bases, with 32 bases between them. Germline values: CDR1 SEHNR, CDR2 FQNEAQ (reference sequence). This CDR3 region has 18 residues. CDR3 sequence reads: CASLSLSGSGTGLRTQYF. Here the CDR3 DNA reads TGTGCCAGCCTTTCTCTTTCGGGTAGCGGCACCGGGCTCCGGACCCAGTACTTC.

The J gene is TRBJ1-5, the V gene TRBV6-5; D is unresolved. Germline V gene sequence: CDR1 MNHEY, CDR2 SVGAGI. Trimming took 0 bases from V and 7 from J, leaving 10 bases between them. The CDR3 runs 14 residues. Here the CDR3 reads CASSYSEGGQPQHF. CDR3 coding DNA: TGTGCCAGCAGTTACTCGGAGGGAGGCCAGCCCCAGCATTTT.

This clone was picked up many times. The chain has TRBV10-1 and TRBJ2-1; a possible D gene is TRBD2 (5 bases). Per the germline V gene, CDR1 is WNHNN and CDR2 is SYGVQD (reference sequence). The V gene lost 8 bases and the J gene lost 6 bases, with 17 bases spanning the gap. The CDR3 has 14 residues. The CDR3 protein is CASAEGPEINEQFF. The CDR3 region has the DNA TGCGCCAGCGCCGAGGGTCCCGAAATCAATGAGCAGTTCTTC.

This clone was seen a few times. The V gene is TRBV5-1, the J gene TRBJ1-6; D is undetermined. V was clipped by 0 bases and J by 5 bases, with 6 bases between them. The CDR3 has 14 residues. Per the germline V gene, CDR1 is SGHRS and CDR2 is YFSETQ. CDR3 sequence: CASSLGQDNSPLHF. The CDR3 DNA is TGCGCCAGCAGCTTGGGACAAGATAATTCACCCCTCCACTTT.

The gene calls are TRBV18 and TRBJ2-7; possibly TRBD2 for D (6 bases). CDR1 is KGHSH and CDR2 is LQKENI in the germline V gene. With 6 bases removed from V and 5 bases from J, the gap between germline ends came to 14 bases. There are 13 residues in the CDR3. This CDR3 reads CASSPGVHNEQYF. CDR3 DNA sequence: TGTGCCAGCTCGCCGGGGGTCCACAACGAGCAGTACTTC.

The CDR3 here is CASSLEGGPGNTIYF. The DNA for the CDR3 is TGTGCCAGCAGTTTAGAAGGAGGACCCGGAAACACCATATATTTT. The rearrangement joins TRBV6-6 to TRBJ1-3; D ambiguous. Germline-derived CDR1 and CDR2 are MNHNY and SVGAGI (reference sequence). This CDR3 contains 15 residues. V dropped 4 bases and J dropped 4 bases, with 14 bases sitting between them.

This clone was counted a few times. The chain is built from TRBV28 and TRBJ1-3; a weak D match, TRBD1 (6 bases). CDR1 MDHEN and CDR2 SYDVKM come from the germline V gene. The V gene lost 7 bases and the J gene lost 2 bases, with 18 bases spanning the gap. This CDR3 has 16 amino acids. The CDR3 nucleotides read TGTGCCAGCACCCCTTACAGGGATTATGCTGGAAACACCATATATTTT. Amino acids: CASTPYRDYAGNTIYF.

This clone has more than one count but fewer than ten. The J gene is TRBJ1-1, the V gene TRBV7-9; D remains unclear. Germline loops: CDR1 SEHNR, CDR2 FQNEAQ (reference sequence). The CDR3 loop spans 11 amino acids. Trimming stripped 9 bases from V and 7 bases from J, with 12 bases between. CDR3 loop: CASSPVIEAFF. DNA for the CDR3: TGTGCCAGTAGCCCCGTAATTGAAGCTTTCTTT.

The rearrangement joins TRBV6-1 to TRBJ2-3; a weak D match, TRBD1 (6 bases). Trimming removed 2 bases from V and 11 bases from J, with 17 bases in between. The CDR3 is made up of 14 amino acids. Per the germline V gene, CDR1 is MNHNS and CDR2 is SASEGT. CDR3 sequence reads: CASSEISTGRWQYF. The CDR3 DNA reads as TGTGCCAGCAGTGAAATTAGTACAGGGAGATGGCAGTATTTT.

The chain links TRBV7-6 to TRBJ2-7; 7 nucleotides agree with TRBD1. The CDR3 loop spans 13 amino acids. Germline lookup yields CDR1 SGHVS and CDR2 FNYEAQ. J gave up 5 bases and V 5 bases, and 6 bases lay outside the gene matches. This CDR3 reads CASSHDREHEQYF. Here the CDR3 DNA reads TGTGCCAGCAGCCACGACAGGGAACACGAGCAGTACTTC.

The chain is built from TRBV10-3 and TRBJ1-1; D ambiguous. The V gene lost 8 bases and the J gene lost 1 base, with 14 bases spanning the gap. Germline assignment: CDR1 ENHRY and CDR2 SYGVKD. This CDR3 has 14 amino acids. The CDR3 region is CAIAPSLTNTEAFF. CDR3 nucleotides: TGTGCCATCGCACCCTCACTTACGAACACTGAAGCTTTCTTT.

The V gene is TRBV27, the J gene TRBJ1-2; weak D call: TRBD1 (5 bases). CDR1 MNHEY and CDR2 SMNVEV come from the germline V gene (reference sequence). This CDR3 has 17 amino acids. V was pared by 5 bases and J by 8 bases, with 27 bases between. The CDR3 reads CASSPPPVGGALLGYTF. CDR3 nucleotide sequence: TGTGCCAGCAGTCCCCCACCTGTGGGGGGTGCGTTATTAGGCTACACCTTC.

There are a few counts of this clone. The gene calls are TRBV5-1 and TRBJ2-3; the match to TRBD2 covers 9 bases. The CDR3 consists of 17 residues. Unmatched junction bases numbered 10, after V lost 4 bases and J lost 1 base. Germline V CDR1 and CDR2: SGHRS, YFSETQ. DNA for the CDR3: TGCGCCAGCAGCCCTTCGGTTAGCGGGAGTGGCACAGATACGCAGTATTTT. Protein product: CASSPSVSGSGTDTQYF.

The chain combines TRBV29-1 with TRBJ2-5; 9 nucleotides line up with TRBD1. Germline V CDR1 and CDR2: SQVTM, ANQGSEA. The CDR3 totals 12 residues. V lost 2 bases to trimming and J lost 11 bases; unmatched junction nucleotides: 6. The CDR3 spells CSVERGQGSQYF. DNA for the CDR3: TGCAGCGTTGAAAGAGGACAGGGGAGTCAGTACTTC.

This clone showed up just a few times. The chain couples TRBV7-9 to TRBJ1-4; D remains unclear. CDR1 and CDR2 (germline): SEHNR, FQNEAQ (reference sequence). The CDR3 is 13 residues long. V lost 1 base and J 5 bases, leaving 5 bases between the germline ends. The CDR3 sequence: CASSLGGNEKLFF. The CDR3 DNA reads TGTGCCAGCAGCTTAGGCGGGAATGAAAAACTGTTTTTT.

CDR3 sequence: CSVEGGRGQETQYF. DNA of the CDR3: TGCAGCGTTGAAGGGGGCAGGGGCCAAGAGACCCAGTACTTC. This chain links TRBV29-1 with TRBJ2-5; D might be TRBD1 (6 bases). The CDR3 is 14 amino acids. The V gene lost 1 base and the J gene lost 1 base, with 10 bases spanning the gap. Germline lookup yields CDR1 SQVTM and CDR2 ANQGSEA.

This chain links TRBV11-2 with TRBJ2-3; 14 bases fit TRBD2. Unmatched junction bases numbered 9, after V lost 5 bases and J lost 8 bases. The CDR3 is made up of 16 amino acids. Germline V CDR1 and CDR2: SGHAT, FQNNGV. CDR3 nucleotide sequence: TGTGCCAGCAGCCCCCAGGGACTAGCGGGAGAGGGTACGCAGTATTTT. This encodes CASSPQGLAGEGTQYF.